The 20 T cell receptor beta chains presented below share a single source sample, sequenced in a study of blood T cell repertoires in COVID-19. Method: immunoSEQ multiplex PCR; TCRdb's copy keeps in-frame clones and lacks some. Of fewer than 80,000 clones in the sample, 80% to 90% were seen once. The sample taken for sequencing was peripheral blood. The receptors derive from an elderly man with COVID-19, enrolled during active disease.

The V call is TRBV9, the J call TRBJ2-7; D remains ambiguous. CDR1 is SGDLS, CDR2 YYNGEE, per germline. The V and J ends lost 4 bases and 0 bases respectively, with 11 bases between them. CDR3 length: 14 residues. This CDR3 reads CASSPQMSSYEQYF. CDR3 nucleotides: TGTGCCAGCAGCCCCCAAATGAGCTCCTACGAGCAGTACTTC.

The chain links TRBV2 to TRBJ2-2; the D gene is possibly TRBD1 (5 bases). Germline values: CDR1 SNHLY, CDR2 FYNNEI. The V gene lost 6 bases and the J gene lost 6 bases, with 8 bases spanning the gap. The CDR3 has 12 amino acids. CDR3 sequence: CASSRVSGELFF. As DNA, the CDR3 is TGTGCCAGCAGCAGGGTTTCCGGGGAGCTGTTTTTT.

V usage is TRBV13 and J usage is TRBJ2-2; D perhaps matches TRBD1 (5 bases). This CDR3 has 22 amino acids. Per germline, CDR1 PRHDT and CDR2 FYEKMQ (reference sequence). Trimming cost V 2 bases and J 1 base, with 29 bases left between them. As DNA, the CDR3 is TGTGCCAGCAGCTTAAAAAGAAAAACCGACACGGCAGGGCCGGGGAACACCGGGGAGCTGTTTTTT. This translates into CASSLKRKTDTAGPGNTGELFF.

V gene TRBV5-1 combines with J gene TRBJ2-3; D gene uncertain. The CDR3 contains 17 residues. V was trimmed by 0 bases and J by 4 bases, leaving 18 bases between them. CDR1 and CDR2 (germline): SGHRS, YFSETQ. The CDR3 nucleotides read TGCGCCAGCAGCTTGGTCCCGCTTGGAGAGACCGCAGATACGCAGTATTTT. This gives the protein CASSLVPLGETADTQYF.

The chain joins TRBV11-2 to TRBJ1-3; D possibly corresponds to TRBD1 (5 bases). The CDR3 consists of 17 residues. Between the trimmed V and J ends, which lost 0 bases and 4 bases, there was a span of 16 bases. Germline CDR1 is SGHAT and CDR2 is FQNNGV. CDR3 DNA sequence: TGTGCCAGCAGCTTAGATTCGGTGGCCGGGGGGGGAAACACCATATATTTT. It codes for CASSLDSVAGGGNTIYF.

The genes are TRBV24-1 and TRBJ2-1, with D perhaps TRBD2 (5 bases). The CDR3 has 14 residues. Trimming left V 5 bases short and J 0 bases short, with 7 bases between. The V gene's germline CDR1 is KGHDR and CDR2 SFDVKD. In DNA form, the CDR3 reads TGTGCCACCAGTGGGAGGCTCTCCTACAATGAGCAGTTCTTC. It yields the protein CATSGRLSYNEQFF.

V usage is TRBV6-5 and J usage is TRBJ1-4; TRBD1 aligns across 7 bases. There are 15 residues in the CDR3. Germline V gene data show CDR1 as MNHEY and CDR2 as SVGAGI. V shed 0 bases and J 8 bases; nucleotides not matched to a gene: 6. CDR3 bases: TGTGCCAGCAGTTACTCGACAGGGATTGGCGAAAAACTGTTTTTT. Protein product: CASSYSTGIGEKLFF.

The chain joins TRBV29-1 to TRBJ2-5; 7 bases match TRBD2. The CDR3 has 13 amino acids. J was trimmed by 5 bases and V by 7 bases; bases with no gene match: 10. CDR1 is SQVTM and CDR2 is ANQGSEA in the germline V gene. In DNA form, the CDR3 reads TGCAGCGCCGTTGGGGCGGGGGTGGAGACCCAGTACTTC. Amino acid sequence: CSAVGAGVETQYF. The full variable domain, completed using reference TRBV29-1 and TRBJ2-5, is SAVISQKPSRDICQRGTSLTIQCQVDSQVTMMFWYRQQPGQSLTLIATANQGSEATYESGFVIDKFPISRPNLTFSTLTVSNMSPEDSSIYLCSAVGAGVETQYFGPGTRLLVL.

V gene TRBV28 combines with J gene TRBJ1-5; D is uncertain. Germline loops: CDR1 MDHEN, CDR2 SYDVKM. CDR3 length: 12 residues. Trimming removed 6 bases at V and 6 bases at J, with 9 bases between. CDR3 in DNA: TGTGCCAGCAGGAGGTTGGCTCAGCCCCAGCATTTT. The encoded protein is CASRRLAQPQHF. Full variable domain (rest looked up from reference TRBV28 and TRBJ1-5): DVKVTQSSRYLVKRTGEKVFLECVQDMDHENMFWYRQDPGLGLRLIYFSYDVKMKEKGDIPEGYSVSREKKERFSLILESASTNQTSMYLCASRRLAQPQHFGDGTRLSIL.

Written as DNA, the CDR3 is TGTGCCAGCAGTTTCGGGACAGGGGGCACTGAAGCTTTCTTT. Translating it yields CASSFGTGGTEAFF. The gene calls are TRBV6-5 and TRBJ1-1; 11 bases line up with TRBD1. Germline trimming cut 4 bases from V and 4 bases from J; bases unmatched to any gene: 2. The CDR3 sequence is 14 residues long. The V gene's germline CDR1 is MNHEY and CDR2 SVGAGI.

The chain combines TRBV7-9 with TRBJ2-4; 7 nucleotides match TRBD2. The CDR3 runs to 17 residues. V shed 5 bases and J 2 bases; nucleotides not matched to a gene: 12. CDR1 and CDR2 (germline): SEHNR, FQNEAQ (reference sequence). CDR3 coding DNA: TGTGCCAGCAGCCCCTCCCCCGGGGGGAGGACCAAAAACATTCAGTACTTC. The encoded protein is CASSPSPGGRTKNIQYF.

The V and J genes are TRBV10-3 and TRBJ2-1, with TRBD1 matching over 8 bases. The germline V gene encodes CDR1 ENHRY and CDR2 SYGVKD. V lost 5 bases and J lost 7; bases outside the gene matches: 10. The CDR3 covers 15 residues. The CDR3 spells CAISSLRGPFNEQFF. The CDR3 bases are TGTGCCATCAGTAGCCTCAGGGGGCCTTTTAATGAGCAGTTCTTC.

CDR3: CASSPDRNYGYTF. The DNA for the CDR3 is TGTGCCAGCAGCCCCGACAGGAACTATGGCTACACCTTC. The rearrangement links TRBV11-3 to TRBJ1-2, with D possibly TRBD1 on 6 matching bases. V lost 5 bases and J 2 bases, leaving 9 bases between the germline ends. This CDR3 contains 13 residues. Germline values: CDR1 SGHNT, CDR2 YENEEA.

This chain connects TRBV7-2 to TRBJ2-1, with 7 bases matching TRBD1. CDR3 length: 17 amino acids. Germline V gene data show CDR1 as SGHTA and CDR2 as FQGNSA. Trimming at V came to 5 bases and at J to 0 bases, leaving 10 bases not matched to a gene. CDR3 coding DNA: TGTGCCAGCAGCGCCCGACAGGGCCAAAGCTCCTACAATGAGCAGTTCTTC. As protein: CASSARQGQSSYNEQFF.

The chain carries TRBV28 and TRBJ1-1; the D gene is possibly TRBD1 (5 bases). Trimming took 5 bases from V and 1 from J, leaving 8 bases between them. Germline lookup yields CDR1 MDHEN and CDR2 SYDVKM. The CDR3 has 13 residues. The CDR3 DNA follows: TGTGCCAGCAGTGGCGACAGGAACACTGAAGCTTTCTTT. Residues: CASSGDRNTEAFF.

V usage is TRBV6-6 and J usage is TRBJ1-2, with TRBD1 matching 7 bases. CDR1 MNHNY and CDR2 SVGAGI come from the germline V gene (reference sequence). V gave up 5 bases and J gave up 5 bases; unmatched junction bases: 8. This CDR3 comprises 14 residues. For the CDR3, the DNA is TGTGCCAGCAGTCCTCAGACAGGGATGTATGGCTACACCTTC. It yields the protein CASSPQTGMYGYTF.

The genes are TRBV3-1 (or the pseudogene TRBV3-2) and TRBJ1-2, with D unresolved. CDR3 size: 13 residues. The germline V gene encodes CDR1 LGHDT and CDR2 YNNKEL (reference sequence). Trimming removed 0 bases from V and 8 bases from J, with 10 bases in between. In DNA, the CDR3 is TGTGCCAGCAGCCAAGAAGTGAGTAAGGGCTACACCTTC. This encodes CASSQEVSKGYTF.

The chain joins TRBV5-6 to TRBJ1-2; unclear D gene. CDR3 length equals 14 residues. Germline CDR1 reads SGHDT; CDR2 reads YYEEEE. V was cut by 0 bases and J by 0 bases, with 6 bases left in between. CDR3 residues: CASSLAHSNYGYTF. CDR3 coding DNA: TGTGCCAGCAGCTTGGCTCACTCTAACTATGGCTACACCTTC. The full variable domain, in which reference TRBV5-6 and TRBJ1-2 provide the parts outside the CDR3, is DAGVTQSPTHLIKTRGQQVTLRCSPKSGHDTVSWYQQALGQGPQFIFQYYEEEERQRGNFPDRFSGHQFPNYSSELNVNALLLGDSALYLCASSLAHSNYGYTFGSGTRLTVV.

The rearrangement uses TRBV10-3 and TRBJ2-2; the D gene is possibly TRBD2 (6 bases). Deletions cut 10 bases from V and 1 base from J, with 16 bases between. Germline-derived CDR1 and CDR2 are ENHRY and SYGVKD. The CDR3 length is 15 residues. CDR3 in DNA: TGTGCCACCACACAGACTAGTCTGAACACCGGGGAGCTGTTTTTT. It yields the protein CATTQTSLNTGELFF.

This clone was detected only once. The genes are TRBV11-2 and TRBJ2-7, with 9 bases matching TRBD1. With 5 bases clipped from V and 3 bases from J, the junction kept 8 bases outside the gene matches. The germline V gene encodes CDR1 SGHAT and CDR2 FQNNGV. CDR3 length: 15 amino acids. CDR3 in amino acids: CASSILQGAGYEQYF. The DNA for the CDR3 is TGTGCCAGCAGCATCTTACAGGGGGCAGGCTACGAGCAGTACTTC. Together with reference TRBV11-2 and TRBJ2-7, the CDR3 gives the full variable domain: EAGVAQSPRYKIIEKRQSVAFWCNPISGHATLYWYQQILGQGPKLLIQFQNNGVVDDSQLPKDRFSAERLKGVDSTLKIQPAKLEDSAVYLCASSILQGAGYEQYFGPGTRLTVT.